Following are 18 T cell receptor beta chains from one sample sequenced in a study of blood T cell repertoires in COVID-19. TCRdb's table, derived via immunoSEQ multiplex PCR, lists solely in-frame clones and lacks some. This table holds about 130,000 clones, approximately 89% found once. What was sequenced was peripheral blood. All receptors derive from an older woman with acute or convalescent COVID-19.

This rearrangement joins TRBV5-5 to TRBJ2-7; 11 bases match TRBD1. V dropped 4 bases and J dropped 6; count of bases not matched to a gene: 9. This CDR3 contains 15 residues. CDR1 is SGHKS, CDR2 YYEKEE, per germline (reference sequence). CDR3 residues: CASSKYTGTGGEQYF. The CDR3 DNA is TGTGCCAGCAGCAAATACACCGGGACAGGGGGCGAGCAGTACTTC.

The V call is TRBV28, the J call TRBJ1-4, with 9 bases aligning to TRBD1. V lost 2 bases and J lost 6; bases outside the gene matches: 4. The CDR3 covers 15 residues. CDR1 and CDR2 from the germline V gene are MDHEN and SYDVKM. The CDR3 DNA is TGTGCCAGCAGTTTACCGACAGGGGGGTATGAAAAACTGTTTTTT. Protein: CASSLPTGGYEKLFF.

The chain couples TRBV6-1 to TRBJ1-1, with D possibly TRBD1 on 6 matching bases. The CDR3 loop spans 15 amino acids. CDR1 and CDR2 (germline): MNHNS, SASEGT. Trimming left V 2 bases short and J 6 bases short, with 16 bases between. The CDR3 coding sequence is TGTGCCAGCAGTGAATGGTGGGCAGGGGAAGCTGAAGCTTTCTTT. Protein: CASSEWWAGEAEAFF.

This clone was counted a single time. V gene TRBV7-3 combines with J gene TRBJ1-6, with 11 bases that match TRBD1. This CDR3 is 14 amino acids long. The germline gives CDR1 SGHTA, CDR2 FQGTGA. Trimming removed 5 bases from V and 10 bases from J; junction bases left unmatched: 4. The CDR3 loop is CASSTGQGGSPLHF. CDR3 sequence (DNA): TGTGCCAGCAGCACGGGACAGGGGGGATCACCCCTCCACTTT.

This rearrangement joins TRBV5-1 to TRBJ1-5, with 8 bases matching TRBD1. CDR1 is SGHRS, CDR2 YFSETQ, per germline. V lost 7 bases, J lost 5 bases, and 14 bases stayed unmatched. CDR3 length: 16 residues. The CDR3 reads CASGPDPGQGYQPQHF. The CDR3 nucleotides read TGCGCCAGCGGGCCCGACCCCGGACAGGGATATCAGCCCCAGCATTTT.

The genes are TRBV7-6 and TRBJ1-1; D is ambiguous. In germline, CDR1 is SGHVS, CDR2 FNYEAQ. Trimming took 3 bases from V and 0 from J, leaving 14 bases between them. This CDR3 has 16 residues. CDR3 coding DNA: TGTGCCAGCAGCTTGCAATCCGGCGGTATGAACACTGAAGCTTTCTTT. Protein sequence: CASSLQSGGMNTEAFF.

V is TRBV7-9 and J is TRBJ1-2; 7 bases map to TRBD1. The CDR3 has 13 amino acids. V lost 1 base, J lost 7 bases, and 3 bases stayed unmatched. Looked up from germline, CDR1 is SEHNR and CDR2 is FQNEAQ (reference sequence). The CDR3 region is CASSLGGGGGYTF. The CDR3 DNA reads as TGTGCCAGCAGCTTAGGAGGGGGCGGTGGCTACACCTTC.

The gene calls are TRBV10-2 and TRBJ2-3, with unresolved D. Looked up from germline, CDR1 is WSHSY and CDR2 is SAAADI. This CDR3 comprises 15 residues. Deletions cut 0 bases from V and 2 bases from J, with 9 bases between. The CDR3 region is CASSESTVSTDTQYF. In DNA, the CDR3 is TGCGCCAGCAGTGAGTCCACGGTCTCCACAGATACGCAGTATTTT.

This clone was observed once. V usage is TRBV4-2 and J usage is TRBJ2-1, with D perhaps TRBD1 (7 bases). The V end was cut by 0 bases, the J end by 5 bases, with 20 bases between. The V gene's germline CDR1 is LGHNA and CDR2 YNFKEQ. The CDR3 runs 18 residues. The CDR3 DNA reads TGTGCCAGCAGCCAAGATCGGACAGGACCGGGGGCGCACAATGAGCAGTTCTTC. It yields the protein CASSQDRTGPGAHNEQFF.

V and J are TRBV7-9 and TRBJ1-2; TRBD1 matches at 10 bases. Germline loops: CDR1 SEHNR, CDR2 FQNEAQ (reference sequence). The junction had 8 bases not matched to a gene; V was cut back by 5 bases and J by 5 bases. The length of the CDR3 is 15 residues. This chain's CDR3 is CASSPLTGGSYGYTF. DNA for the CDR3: TGTGCCAGCAGCCCGTTGACAGGGGGCAGTTATGGCTACACCTTC.

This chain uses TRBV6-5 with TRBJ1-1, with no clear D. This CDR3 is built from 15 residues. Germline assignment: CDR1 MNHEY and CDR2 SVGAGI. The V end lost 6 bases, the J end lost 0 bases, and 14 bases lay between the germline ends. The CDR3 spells CASRELETLNTEAFF. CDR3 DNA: TGTGCCAGCAGAGAGTTGGAGACGCTGAACACTGAAGCTTTCTTT.

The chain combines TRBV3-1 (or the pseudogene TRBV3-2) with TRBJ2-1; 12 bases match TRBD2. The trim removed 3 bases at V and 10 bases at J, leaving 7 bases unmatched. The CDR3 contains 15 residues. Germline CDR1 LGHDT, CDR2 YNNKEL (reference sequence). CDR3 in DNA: TGTGCCAGCAGCCACCCGGGACTAGCGGGCCGGGAGCAGTTCTTC. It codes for CASSHPGLAGREQFF.

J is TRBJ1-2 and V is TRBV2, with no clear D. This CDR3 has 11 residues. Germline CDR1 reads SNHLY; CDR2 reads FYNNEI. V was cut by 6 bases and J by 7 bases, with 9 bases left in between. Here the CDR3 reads CASSTSGGYTF. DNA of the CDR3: TGTGCCAGCAGCACCTCGGGTGGCTACACCTTC. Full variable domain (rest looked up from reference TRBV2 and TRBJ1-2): EPEVTQTPSHQVTQMGQEVILRCVPISNHLYFYWYRQILGQKVEFLVSFYNNEISEKSEIFDDQFSVERPDGSNFTLKIRSTKLEDSAMYFCASSTSGGYTFGSGTRLTVV.

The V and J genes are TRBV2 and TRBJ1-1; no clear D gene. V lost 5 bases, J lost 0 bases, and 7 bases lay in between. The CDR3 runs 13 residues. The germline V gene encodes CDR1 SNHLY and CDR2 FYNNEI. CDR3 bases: TGTGCCAGCAGTCCCGAGATGAACACTGAAGCTTTCTTT. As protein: CASSPEMNTEAFF.

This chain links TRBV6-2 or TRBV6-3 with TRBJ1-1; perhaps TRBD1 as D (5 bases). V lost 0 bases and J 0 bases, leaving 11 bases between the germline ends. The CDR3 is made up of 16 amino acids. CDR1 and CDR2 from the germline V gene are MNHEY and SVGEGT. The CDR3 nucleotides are TGTGCCAGCAGTTACTCCGGGGGGATGGTGAACACTGAAGCTTTCTTT. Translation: CASSYSGGMVNTEAFF.

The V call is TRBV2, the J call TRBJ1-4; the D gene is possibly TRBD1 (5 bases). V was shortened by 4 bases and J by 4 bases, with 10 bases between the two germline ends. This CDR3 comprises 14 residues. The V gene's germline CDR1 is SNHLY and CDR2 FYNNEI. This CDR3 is CASSGQIVNEKLFF. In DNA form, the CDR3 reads TGTGCCAGCAGTGGACAGATAGTTAATGAAAAACTGTTTTTT.

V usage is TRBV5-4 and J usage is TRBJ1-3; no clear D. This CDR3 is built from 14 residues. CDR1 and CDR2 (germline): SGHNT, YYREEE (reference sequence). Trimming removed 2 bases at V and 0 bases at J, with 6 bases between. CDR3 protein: CASSFGVSGNTIYF. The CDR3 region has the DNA TGTGCCAGCAGCTTCGGGGTCTCTGGAAACACCATATATTTT.

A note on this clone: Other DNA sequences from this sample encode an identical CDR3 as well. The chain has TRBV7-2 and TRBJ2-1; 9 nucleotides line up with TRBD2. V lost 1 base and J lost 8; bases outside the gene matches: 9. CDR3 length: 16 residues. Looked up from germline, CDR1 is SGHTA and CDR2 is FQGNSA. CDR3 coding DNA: TGTGCCAGCAGCTTAGGAGGTAGCGGGAGACTCGATGAGCAGTTCTTC. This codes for CASSLGGSGRLDEQFF. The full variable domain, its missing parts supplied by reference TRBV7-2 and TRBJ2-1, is GAGVSQSPSNKVTEKGKDVELRCDPISGHTALYWYRQSLGQGLEFLIYFQGNSAPDKSGLPSDRFSAERTGGSVSTLTIQRTQQEDSAVYLCASSLGGSGRLDEQFFGPGTRLTVL.